Detailed here is one TCR beta chain. As handled by the study authors: Estimation of nucleated cell counts was performed using reference gene primer amplification. Repertoires were generated with immunoSEQ multiplex PCR, while TCRdb's copy carries only in-frame clones and drops some. The DNA was the basis for D and trimming; V, J and clone size are from that table. Among around 46,000 clones, around 80% were seen once, and the ten largest hold roughly three fifths. The entry originates in a study of blood T cell repertoires in COVID-19. Study-level background: The United States, Italy and Spain were the sources of the acute and convalescent COVID-19 samples. Sources were T cells, B-cell-depleted T cells, or PBMCs; the material itself was cDNA or gDNA.

The germline V gene encodes CDR1 MNHNY and CDR2 SVGAGI (reference sequence). V was cut by 6 bases and J by 3 bases, with 8 bases left in between. The CDR3 has 12 residues. This sequence originates from a man between 65 and 85 years old with acute or convalescent COVID-19. The V call is TRBV6-6, the J call TRBJ1-2; D might be TRBD1 (5 bases). What was sequenced was peripheral blood. CDR3 sequence reads: CASRETDYGYTF. The CDR3 region has the DNA TGTGCCAGCAGGGAGACAGACTATGGCTACACCTTC.